This TCR beta chain was sequenced in a study of blood T cell repertoires in COVID-19. Cohort 3 recovered donors had two negative PCRs, clearance, or symptom resolution. The trim removed 4 bases at V and 2 bases at J, leaving 2 bases unmatched. In germline, CDR1 is MNHEY, CDR2 SMNVEV (reference sequence). The CDR3 is made up of 13 amino acids. Original handling: Reference gene primer amplification gave estimated nucleated cell counts. The repertoire was sequenced with immunoSEQ multiplex PCR; TCRdb's copy has only in-frame clones and lacks some. The DNA gave D and trimming, while V, J and clone size come from that table. The sample comprises 190,000 or so clones, 80% to 90% of which are singletons, and 6.5% to 9% rests with the top ten.

This TCR came from a woman aged 18-29 years who had recovered from COVID-19. What was sequenced was PBMCs or T cells enriched from blood (not recorded which). J is TRBJ2-7 and V is TRBV27, with TRBD1 matching over 7 bases. The CDR3 DNA sequence: TGTGCCAGCAGTTGGGGGACAGCCTACGAGCAGTACTTC. It translates to CASSWGTAYEQYF.